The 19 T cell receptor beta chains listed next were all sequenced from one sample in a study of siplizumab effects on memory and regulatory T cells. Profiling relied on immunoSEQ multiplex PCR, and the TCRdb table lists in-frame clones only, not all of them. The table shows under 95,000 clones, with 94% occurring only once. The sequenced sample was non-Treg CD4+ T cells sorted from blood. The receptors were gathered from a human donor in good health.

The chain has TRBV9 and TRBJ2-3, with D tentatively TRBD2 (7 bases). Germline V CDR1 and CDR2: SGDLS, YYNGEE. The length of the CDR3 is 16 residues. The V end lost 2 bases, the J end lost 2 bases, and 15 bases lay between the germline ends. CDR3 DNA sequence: TGTGCCAGCAGCGTTAGGGGGGGCACTAACACAGATACGCAGTATTTT. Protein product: CASSVRGGTNTDTQYF.

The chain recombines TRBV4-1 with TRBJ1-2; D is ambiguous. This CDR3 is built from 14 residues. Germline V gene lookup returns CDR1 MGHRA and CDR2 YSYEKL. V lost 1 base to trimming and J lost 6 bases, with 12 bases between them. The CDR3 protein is CASSQGAAEDGYTF. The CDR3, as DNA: TGCGCCAGCAGCCAAGGGGCGGCAGAGGATGGCTACACCTTC.

The CDR3 here is CASSEPVDNEQFF. In DNA form, the CDR3 reads TGTGCCAGCAGTGAACCGGTGGACAATGAGCAGTTCTTC. The chain links TRBV25-1 to TRBJ2-1; D not resolved. V was clipped by 2 bases and J by 5 bases, with 7 bases between them. Germline values: CDR1 MGHDK, CDR2 SYGVNS. The CDR3 length is 13 residues.

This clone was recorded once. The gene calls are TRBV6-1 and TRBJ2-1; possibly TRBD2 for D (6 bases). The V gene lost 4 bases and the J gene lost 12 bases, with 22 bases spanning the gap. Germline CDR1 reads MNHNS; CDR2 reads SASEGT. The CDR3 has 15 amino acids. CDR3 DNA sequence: TGTGCCAGCAGTGTAGGGCAGGAGCCCGGGAGTCGGCAGTTCTTC. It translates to CASSVGQEPGSRQFF.

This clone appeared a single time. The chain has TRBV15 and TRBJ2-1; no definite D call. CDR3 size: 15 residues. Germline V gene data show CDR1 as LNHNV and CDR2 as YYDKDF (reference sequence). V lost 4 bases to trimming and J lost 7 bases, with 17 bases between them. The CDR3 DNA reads TGTGCCACCAGCACGATAACCCCGGCACGGAATGAGCAGTTCTTC. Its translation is CATSTITPARNEQFF.

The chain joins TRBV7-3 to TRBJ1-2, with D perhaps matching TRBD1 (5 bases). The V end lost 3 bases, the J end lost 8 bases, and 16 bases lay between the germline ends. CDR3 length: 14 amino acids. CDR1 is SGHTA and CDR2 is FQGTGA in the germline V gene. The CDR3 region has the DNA TGTGCCAGCAGCTTGAACGGCCGGGGCCGAGGCTACACCTTC. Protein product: CASSLNGRGRGYTF.

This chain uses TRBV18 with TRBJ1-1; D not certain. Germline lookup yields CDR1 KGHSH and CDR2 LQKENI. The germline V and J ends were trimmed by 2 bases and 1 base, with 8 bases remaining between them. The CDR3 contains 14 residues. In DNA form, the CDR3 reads TGTGCCAGCTCACCAGGGTTGACGAACACTGAAGCTTTCTTT. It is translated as CASSPGLTNTEAFF.

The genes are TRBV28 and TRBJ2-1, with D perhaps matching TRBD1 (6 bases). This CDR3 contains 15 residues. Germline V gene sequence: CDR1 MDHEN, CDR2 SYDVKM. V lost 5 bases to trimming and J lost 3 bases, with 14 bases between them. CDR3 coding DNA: TGTGCCAGCAGTCGCTCAGGGGACCTCTACAATGAGCAGTTCTTC. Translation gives CASSRSGDLYNEQFF.

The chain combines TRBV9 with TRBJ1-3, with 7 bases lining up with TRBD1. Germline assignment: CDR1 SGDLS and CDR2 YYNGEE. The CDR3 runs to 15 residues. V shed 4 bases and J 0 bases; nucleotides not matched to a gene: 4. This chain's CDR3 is CASSPTGASGNTIYF. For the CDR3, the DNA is TGTGCCAGCAGCCCAACAGGGGCCTCTGGAAACACCATATATTTT. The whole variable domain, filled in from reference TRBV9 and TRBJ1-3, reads DSGVTQTPKHLITATGQRVTLRCSPRSGDLSVYWYQQSLDQGLQFLIQYYNGEERAKGNILERFSAQQFPDLHSELNLSSLELGDSALYFCASSPTGASGNTIYFGEGSWLTVV.

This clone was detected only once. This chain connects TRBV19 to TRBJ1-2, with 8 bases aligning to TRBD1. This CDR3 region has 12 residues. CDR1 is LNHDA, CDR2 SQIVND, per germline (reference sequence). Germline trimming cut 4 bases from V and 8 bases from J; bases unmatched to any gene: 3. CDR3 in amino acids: CASSRGTGGYTF. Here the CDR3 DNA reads TGTGCCAGTAGTAGAGGGACAGGAGGCTACACCTTC.

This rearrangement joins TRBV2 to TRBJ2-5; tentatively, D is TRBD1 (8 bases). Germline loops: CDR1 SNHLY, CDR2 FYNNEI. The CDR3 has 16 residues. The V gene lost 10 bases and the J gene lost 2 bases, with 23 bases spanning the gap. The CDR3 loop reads CATPPRERQGQETQYF. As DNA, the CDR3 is TGTGCCACCCCCCCGCGGGAGAGACAGGGGCAAGAGACCCAGTACTTC.

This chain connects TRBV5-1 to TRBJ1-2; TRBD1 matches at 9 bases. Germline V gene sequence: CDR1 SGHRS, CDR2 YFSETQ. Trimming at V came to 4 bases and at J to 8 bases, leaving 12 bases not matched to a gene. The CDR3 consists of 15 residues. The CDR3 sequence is CASSLSIDRGEGYTF. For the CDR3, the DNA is TGCGCCAGCAGCCTGTCCATCGACAGGGGGGAGGGCTACACCTTC.

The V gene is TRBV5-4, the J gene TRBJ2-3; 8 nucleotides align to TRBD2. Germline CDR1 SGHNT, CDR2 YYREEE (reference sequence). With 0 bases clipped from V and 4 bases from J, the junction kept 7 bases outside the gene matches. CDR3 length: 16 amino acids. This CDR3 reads CASSLALAGLSDTQYF. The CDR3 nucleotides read TGTGCCAGCAGCTTGGCGCTAGCGGGTCTATCAGATACGCAGTATTTT.

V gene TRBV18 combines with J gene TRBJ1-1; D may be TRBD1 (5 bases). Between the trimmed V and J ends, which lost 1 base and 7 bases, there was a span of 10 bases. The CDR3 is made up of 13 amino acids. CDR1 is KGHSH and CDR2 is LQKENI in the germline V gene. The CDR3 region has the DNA TGTGCCAGCTCACCACGGGAGGGGTTTGAAGCTTTCTTT. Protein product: CASSPREGFEAFF.

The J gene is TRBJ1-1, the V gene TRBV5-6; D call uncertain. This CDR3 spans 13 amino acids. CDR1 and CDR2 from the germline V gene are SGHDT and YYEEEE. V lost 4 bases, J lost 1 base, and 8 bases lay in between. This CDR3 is CASSQNRNTEAFF. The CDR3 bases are TGTGCCAGCAGCCAAAACAGGAACACTGAAGCTTTCTTT.

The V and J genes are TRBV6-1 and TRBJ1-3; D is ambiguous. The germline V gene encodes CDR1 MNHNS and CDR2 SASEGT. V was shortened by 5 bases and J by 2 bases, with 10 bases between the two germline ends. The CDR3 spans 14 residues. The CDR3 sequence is CASSPRTAGNTIYF. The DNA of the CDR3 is TGTGCCAGCAGTCCAAGGACGGCTGGAAACACCATATATTTT.

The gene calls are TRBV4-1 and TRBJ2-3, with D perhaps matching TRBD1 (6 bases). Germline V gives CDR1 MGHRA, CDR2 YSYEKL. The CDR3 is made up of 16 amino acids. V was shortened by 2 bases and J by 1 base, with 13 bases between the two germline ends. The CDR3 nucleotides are TGCGCCAGCAGCCAATGGACAGTCGGGCGCACAGATACGCAGTATTTT. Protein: CASSQWTVGRTDTQYF.

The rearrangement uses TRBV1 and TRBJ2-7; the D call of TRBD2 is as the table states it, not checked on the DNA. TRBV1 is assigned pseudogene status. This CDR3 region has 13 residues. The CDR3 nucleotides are TGCACCAGCAGCCCTTTCGCGGGCTACGAGCAGTACTTC. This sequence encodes CTSSPFAGYEQYF.

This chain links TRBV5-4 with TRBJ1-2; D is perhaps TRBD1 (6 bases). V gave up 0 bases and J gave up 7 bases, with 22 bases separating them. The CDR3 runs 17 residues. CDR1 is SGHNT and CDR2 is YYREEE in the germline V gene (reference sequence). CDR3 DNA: TGTGCCAGCAGCTTGGGTGGACAGCGGAGCGGTGGTGCTGGCTACACCTTC. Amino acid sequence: CASSLGGQRSGGAGYTF. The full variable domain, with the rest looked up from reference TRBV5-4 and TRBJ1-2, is ETGVTQSPTHLIKTRGQQVTLRCSSQSGHNTVSWYQQALGQGPQFIFQYYREEENGRGNFPPRFSGLQFPNYSSELNVNALELDDSALYLCASSLGGQRSGGAGYTFGSGTRLTVV.